The clone carrying this T cell receptor beta chain was counted a single time. TCRdb reprocessed the RT-PCR reads with MiXCR, giving one entry per CDR3 protein. The sample records over 300,000 distinct CDR3 sequences, just over 20% being singletons. This record comes from a study of response to subunit inactivated influenza vaccine. Germline CDR1 and CDR2: MGHRA and YSYEKL. CDR3 length: 15 residues. Trimming left V 0 bases short and J 4 bases short, with 12 bases between. The sequences come from PBMCs from blood, collected 21 months after vaccination. The chain couples TRBV4-1 to TRBJ1-2; unclear D gene. This TCR was recovered from a man in his fifties or sixties who received an inactivated influenza vaccine. CDR3 in DNA: TGCGCCAGCAGCCAAGACTTGGCGGTCACCTATGGCTACACCTTC. Translated, it gives CASSQDLAVTYGYTF.